What follows is one T cell receptor beta chain and its context. The same CDR3 is also encoded by other DNA sequences in this sample. Germline CDR1 is KGHSH and CDR2 is LQKENI. V dropped 2 bases and J dropped 4 bases, with 8 bases sitting between them. The CDR3 loop spans 13 amino acids. The sample comes from a study of shared clonotypes between healthy human individuals. Produced via immunoSEQ multiplex PCR; TCRdb's table is partial and in-frame only. The sample holds about 980,000 clones; less than 85% are singletons and the top ten take about 1.5%. Sample: memory CD4+ T cells sorted from blood. Subset here: CD45RA-negative fraction. This sequence was found in a man aged 18 to 29 in good health. The J gene is TRBJ2-5, the V gene TRBV18, with D perhaps TRBD1 (5 bases). The CDR3 DNA sequence: TGTGCCAGCTCACCAAGGCAGGGAGAGACCCAGTACTTC. Its translation: CASSPRQGETQYF.